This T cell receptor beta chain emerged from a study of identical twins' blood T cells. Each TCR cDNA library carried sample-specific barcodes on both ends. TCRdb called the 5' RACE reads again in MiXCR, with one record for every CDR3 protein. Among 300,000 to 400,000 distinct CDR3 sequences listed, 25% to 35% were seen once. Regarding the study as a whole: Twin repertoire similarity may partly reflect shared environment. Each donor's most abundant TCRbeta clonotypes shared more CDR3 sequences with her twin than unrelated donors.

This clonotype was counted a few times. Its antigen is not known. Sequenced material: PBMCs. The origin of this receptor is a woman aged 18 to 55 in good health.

The CDR3 loop is CATKREGSNEQFF. CDR3 nucleotide sequence: TGTGCCACAAAGCGGGAGGGTTCGAATGAGCAGTTCTTC. V is TRBV10-3 and J is TRBJ2-1, with 10 bases aligning to TRBD2. J was trimmed by 7 bases and V by 10 bases; bases with no gene match: 7. CDR3 length: 13 residues. Germline CDR1 is ENHRY and CDR2 is SYGVKD.